The 23 T cell receptor beta chains below all came from one sample that was sequenced in a study of blood T cell repertoires in COVID-19. Assay used: immunoSEQ multiplex PCR; TCRdb lists only in-frame clones, some missing. The table records tens of thousands of clones, around 87% of them present only once. The sample taken for sequencing was peripheral blood. These receptor sequences come from a human donor in a cohort sampled during active COVID-19.

This clone was counted a single time. The gene calls are TRBV5-1 and TRBJ2-1; D unclear. Germline V gene data show CDR1 as SGHRS and CDR2 as YFSETQ. The V end lost 4 bases, the J end lost 4 bases, and 24 bases lay between the germline ends. The CDR3 totals 18 residues. The CDR3 reads CASSLKTVRSLFYNEQFF. The CDR3 DNA follows: TGCGCCAGCAGCCTGAAAACTGTCAGGTCGTTGTTTTACAATGAGCAGTTCTTC.

The CDR3 sequence is CATSGPGLGTDTQYF. The CDR3 nucleotides are TGTGCCACCAGCGGCCCGGGACTAGGCACAGATACGCAGTATTTT. The chain uses TRBV15 and TRBJ2-3; 8 nucleotides match TRBD2. Trimming removed 5 bases from V and 1 base from J; junction bases left unmatched: 5. The germline V gene has CDR1 LNHNV and CDR2 YYDKDF (reference sequence). The CDR3 is 15 residues long.

The chain employs TRBV6-2 or TRBV6-3 and TRBJ1-5, with TRBD1 matching 9 bases. The germline V gene encodes CDR1 MNHEY and CDR2 SVGEGT. Losses at the gene ends were 2 bases for V and 6 bases for J; bases not matched to a gene: 17. The CDR3 is 19 amino acids. As DNA, the CDR3 is TGTGCCAGCAGTTACGCGATAAGGACAGGGGCCACCCTTCGTCAGCCCCAGCATTTT. Its translation is CASSYAIRTGATLRQPQHF.

The chain joins TRBV3-1 (or the pseudogene TRBV3-2) to TRBJ2-5; TRBD2 agrees at 7 bases. Trimming removed 0 bases from V and 7 bases from J; junction bases left unmatched: 14. The CDR3 is 17 amino acids. Germline lookup yields CDR1 LGHDT and CDR2 YNNKEL (reference sequence). CDR3: CASSQDGSWSGIVTQYF. CDR3 DNA sequence: TGTGCCAGCAGCCAAGACGGATCATGGAGCGGGATAGTGACCCAGTACTTC.

V and J are TRBV7-9 and TRBJ2-3, with 8 positions matching TRBD2. V shed 1 base and J 4 bases; nucleotides not matched to a gene: 4. Germline V gives CDR1 SEHNR, CDR2 FQNEAQ (reference sequence). There are 15 residues in the CDR3. This CDR3 reads CASSLGTSLADTQYF. The CDR3 nucleotides read TGTGCCAGCAGCTTAGGGACTAGCCTGGCAGATACGCAGTATTTT.

The rearrangement joins TRBV9 to TRBJ2-5, with 8 nucleotides matching TRBD1. Germline CDR1 SGDLS, CDR2 YYNGEE. The CDR3 totals 14 residues. J was trimmed by 4 bases and V by 3 bases; bases with no gene match: 5. The DNA of the CDR3 is TGTGCCAGCAGCGACGGACAGGGAAGAGAGACCCAGTACTTC. It translates to CASSDGQGRETQYF.

The rearrangement links TRBV6-5 to TRBJ1-4; 8 bases match TRBD1. The CDR3 spans 14 residues. The V gene's germline CDR1 is MNHEY and CDR2 SVGAGI. J lost 7 bases, V lost 2 bases, and 3 bases had no gene match. CDR3 sequence reads: CASSYRTGIEKLFF. The CDR3 DNA reads TGTGCCAGCAGTTACCGGACAGGGATTGAAAAACTGTTTTTT.

This chain connects TRBV28 to TRBJ2-7; 11 bases agree with TRBD2. The length of the CDR3 is 14 residues. Germline values: CDR1 MDHEN, CDR2 SYDVKM. Trimming cost V 3 bases and J 7 bases; bases outside gene matches: 5. As DNA, the CDR3 is TGTGCCAGCAGTTTTAGCGGGAGGGCACGGGAGCAGTACTTC. It yields the protein CASSFSGRAREQYF.

The chain recombines TRBV28 with TRBJ1-2, with D possibly matching TRBD1 (6 bases). Germline CDR1 MDHEN, CDR2 SYDVKM. The CDR3 has 14 residues. With 8 bases removed from V and 8 bases from J, the gap between germline ends came to 21 bases. CDR3 nucleotides: TGTGCCAGCTCACGGACAGACCTCCCTGGGGGCTACACCTTC. It codes for CASSRTDLPGGYTF.

This clone was found a few times. The rearrangement uses TRBV7-9 and TRBJ1-1, with D uncertain. This CDR3 contains 14 residues. Germline values: CDR1 SEHNR, CDR2 FQNEAQ (reference sequence). V lost 7 bases, J lost 4 bases, and 16 bases lay in between. This chain's CDR3 is CASNPGWGSTEAFF. The CDR3 coding sequence is TGTGCCAGCAACCCGGGGTGGGGATCCACTGAAGCTTTCTTT. Variable domain in full (rest from reference TRBV7-9 and TRBJ1-1): DTGVSQNPRHKITKRGQNVTFRCDPISEHNRLYWYRQTLGQGPEFLTYFQNEAQLEKSRLLSDRFSAERPKGSFSTLEIQRTEQGDSAMYLCASNPGWGSTEAFFGQGTRLTVV.

The rearrangement joins TRBV9 to TRBJ1-3, with D possibly matching TRBD1 (5 bases). Per the germline V gene, CDR1 is SGDLS and CDR2 is YYNGEE. Trimming shortened V by 3 bases and J by 4 bases, and 14 bases separated the two germline ends. This CDR3 spans 15 amino acids. The CDR3 here is CASSAGTPKGNTIYF. The CDR3 DNA reads as TGTGCCAGCAGCGCCGGGACTCCAAAGGGAAACACCATATATTTT.

This clone has only one observation. The gene calls are TRBV27 and TRBJ2-1; 9 nucleotides agree with TRBD2. Trimming at V came to 5 bases and at J to 7 bases, leaving 6 bases not matched to a gene. Germline-derived CDR1 and CDR2 are MNHEY and SMNVEV (reference sequence). The CDR3 is 14 amino acids. DNA of the CDR3: TGTGCCAGCAGTAAAGGACTAGCGCAGAATGAGCAGTTCTTC. This sequence encodes CASSKGLAQNEQFF.

The rearrangement joins TRBV28 to TRBJ2-7; possibly TRBD2 for D (7 bases). V was cut by 7 bases and J by 2 bases, with 15 bases left in between. The V gene's germline CDR1 is MDHEN and CDR2 SYDVKM. This CDR3 is built from 14 residues. CDR3 loop: CASKGGGSTYEQYF. DNA for the CDR3: TGTGCCAGCAAGGGGGGGGGCTCGACCTACGAGCAGTACTTC.

The chain joins TRBV24-1 to TRBJ2-5; D is possibly TRBD2 (7 bases). V lost 4 bases and J lost 4, with 18 bases in between. The CDR3 length is 16 residues. Germline lookup yields CDR1 KGHDR and CDR2 SFDVKD. The CDR3 region has the DNA TGTGCCACCAGTGACCTAGGTGCGGGGGCGGGAGAGACCCAGTACTTC. The encoded protein is CATSDLGAGAGETQYF.

This chain connects TRBV14 to TRBJ2-1, with 12 nucleotides matching TRBD1. The CDR3 runs 17 residues. V was pared by 4 bases and J by 10 bases, with 14 bases of the junction left unmatched. Germline CDR1 SGHDN, CDR2 FVKESK. The CDR3 spells CASSRAGGQGAPWEQFF. CDR3 DNA: TGTGCCAGCAGCCGGGCCGGGGGACAGGGGGCGCCGTGGGAGCAGTTCTTC. Full variable domain (rest looked up from reference TRBV14 and TRBJ2-1): EAGVTQFPSHSVIEKGQTVTLRCDPISGHDNLYWYRRVMGKEIKFLLHFVKESKQDESGMPNNRFLAERTGGTYSTLKVQPAELEDSGVYFCASSRAGGQGAPWEQFFGPGTRLTVL.

The V gene is TRBV12-3 or TRBV12-4, the J gene TRBJ2-1, with TRBD2 identical over 7 bases. V shed 6 bases and J 8 bases; nucleotides not matched to a gene: 7. The CDR3 loop spans 13 amino acids. The CDR3 DNA reads TGTGCCAGCAGGGGGGGGAGGATCTATGAGCAGTTCTTC. This codes for CASRGGRIYEQFF.

CDR3 sequence: CASSLSRTGGYYEQYF. Here the CDR3 DNA reads TGTGCCAGCAGCTTATCCAGGACAGGGGGCTACTACGAGCAGTACTTC. The V gene is TRBV7-8, the J gene TRBJ2-7; 11 positions agree with TRBD1. The CDR3 runs to 16 residues. The V segment lost 2 bases and the J segment 3 bases; nucleotides outside the gene matches: 6. In germline, CDR1 is SGHVS, CDR2 FQNEAQ.

The CDR3 bases are TGTGCCAGCAGCCGAGAGGGACAGGGGGTGTTTGGCTACACCTTC. Translation gives CASSREGQGVFGYTF. The chain employs TRBV7-6 and TRBJ1-2; 11 bases fit TRBD1. The CDR3 covers 15 residues. Germline CDR1 is SGHVS and CDR2 is FNYEAQ. V was pared by 5 bases and J by 7 bases, with 9 bases of the junction left unmatched.

This clone was seen more than once but under ten times. V gene TRBV19 combines with J gene TRBJ2-7; 16 bases agree with TRBD2. CDR3 size: 15 residues. The V gene's germline CDR1 is LNHDA and CDR2 SQIVND (reference sequence). J was trimmed by 2 bases and V by 10 bases; bases with no gene match: 5. The DNA of the CDR3 is TGTGCCACCGGGACTAGCGGGAGGGTCACCTACGAGCAGTACTTC. It is translated as CATGTSGRVTYEQYF. The full variable domain, in which reference TRBV19 and TRBJ2-7 provide the parts outside the CDR3, is DGGITQSPKYLFRKEGQNVTLSCEQNLNHDAMYWYRQDPGQGLRLIYYSQIVNDFQKGDIAEGYSVSREKKESFPLTVTSAQKNPTAFYLCATGTSGRVTYEQYFGPGTRLTVT.

The rearrangement uses TRBV5-6 and TRBJ1-3; 10 nucleotides match TRBD1. In germline, CDR1 is SGHDT, CDR2 YYEEEE. The CDR3 has 14 residues. V was clipped by 3 bases and J by 4 bases; unmatched bases: 1. The CDR3 reads CASSWDRGGNTIYF. The CDR3 coding sequence is TGTGCCAGCAGCTGGGACAGGGGCGGAAACACCATATATTTT.

This clone came up a few times. The chain joins TRBV28 to TRBJ2-7, with TRBD1 identical over 8 bases. Germline trimming cut 2 bases from V and 6 bases from J; bases unmatched to any gene: 15. There are 17 residues in the CDR3. The V gene's germline CDR1 is MDHEN and CDR2 SYDVKM. In DNA, the CDR3 is TGTGCCAGCAGTTTACCGAGATCTGGACAGGGTAGCTTCGAGCAGTACTTC. Translated, it gives CASSLPRSGQGSFEQYF. Drawing the rest from reference TRBV28 and TRBJ2-7, the complete variable domain is DVKVTQSSRYLVKRTGEKVFLECVQDMDHENMFWYRQDPGLGLRLIYFSYDVKMKEKGDIPEGYSVSREKKERFSLILESASTNQTSMYLCASSLPRSGQGSFEQYFGPGTRLTVT.

V and J are TRBV28 and TRBJ1-5; no clear D. Germline CDR1 is MDHEN and CDR2 is SYDVKM. CDR3 length: 15 amino acids. V was shortened by 6 bases and J by 6 bases, with 18 bases between the two germline ends. CDR3: CASRPGEGWSQPQHF. The CDR3 DNA is TGTGCCAGCAGGCCCGGGGAGGGTTGGAGTCAGCCCCAGCATTTT.

This rearrangement joins TRBV4-1 to TRBJ1-2; D possibly corresponds to TRBD1 (5 bases). The CDR3 contains 15 residues. Trimming pared 3 bases from V and 0 bases from J, leaving 11 bases between. The germline V gene has CDR1 MGHRA and CDR2 YSYEKL. DNA for the CDR3: TGCGCCAGCAGCCACCCCCCGACAGCTAACTATGGCTACACCTTC. Its protein product is CASSHPPTANYGYTF.